Below, 22 T cell receptor beta chains from the same sample are listed, as sequenced in a study of blood T cell repertoires in COVID-19 (dated by TCRdb to the early 2020s). The library was obtained by the immunoSEQ multiplex PCR assay. TCRdb re-hosts the immuneACCESS table, in-frame sequences only. Its copies lack some clones; in the studies checked, an unresolved V gene accounts for under half of them, and the cause for the rest is not known. This sample is represented by a few hundred thousand clones; 65% to 90% of them were singletons. In total, the top ten clones hold 2% to 3% of the sample. The material sequenced was peripheral blood. These receptors were collected from a woman in her 70s with COVID-19, enrolled during active disease.

This chain connects TRBV28 to TRBJ1-5; D is undetermined. Germline lookup yields CDR1 MDHEN and CDR2 SYDVKM. The V and J ends lost 2 bases and 6 bases respectively, with 5 bases between them. This CDR3 has 12 residues. This chain's CDR3 is CASSLEGQPQHF. CDR3 DNA sequence: TGTGCCAGCAGTTTAGAGGGTCAGCCCCAGCATTTT.

The genes are TRBV4-3 and TRBJ1-2; TRBD1 matches 8 bases. In germline, CDR1 is LGHNA, CDR2 YSLEER. The V segment lost 2 bases and the J segment 2 bases; nucleotides outside the gene matches: 13. The CDR3 totals 18 residues. CDR3 sequence: CASSQWYGTGTKNYGYTF. DNA for the CDR3: TGCGCCAGCAGCCAATGGTACGGGACAGGAACAAAAAACTATGGCTACACCTTC.

J is TRBJ2-7 and V is TRBV2; no clear D. Germline V gene data show CDR1 as SNHLY and CDR2 as FYNNEI. V was shortened by 5 bases and J by 1 base, with 9 bases between the two germline ends. CDR3 length: 13 residues. CDR3 amino acids: CASSLQRSYEQYF. CDR3 sequence (DNA): TGTGCCAGCAGTCTACAGAGATCCTACGAGCAGTACTTC.

The rearrangement uses TRBV27 and TRBJ1-2; 9 bases line up with TRBD1. This CDR3 is 15 amino acids long. J was trimmed by 6 bases and V by 10 bases; bases with no gene match: 15. The germline V gene has CDR1 MNHEY and CDR2 SMNVEV (reference sequence). CDR3 residues: CATRSTRDRVDGYTF. The CDR3 DNA reads as TGTGCCACTCGTAGTACGAGGGACAGGGTAGATGGCTACACCTTC.

The chain links TRBV14 to TRBJ1-2; TRBD1 agrees at 8 bases. The CDR3 runs to 16 residues. The V gene end was trimmed by 2 bases and the J gene end by 2 bases; junction bases not matched to a gene: 7. Per germline, CDR1 SGHDN and CDR2 FVKESK. The CDR3 sequence: CASSQSGTGWNYGYTF. CDR3 nucleotide sequence: TGTGCCAGCAGCCAATCCGGGACAGGCTGGAACTATGGCTACACCTTC.

The J gene is TRBJ2-7, the V gene TRBV12-5; 10 bases agree with TRBD2. CDR1 is LGHNT and CDR2 is FRNRAP in the germline V gene. The CDR3 length is 20 residues. J was trimmed by 2 bases and V by 5 bases; bases with no gene match: 21. CDR3 amino acids: CASGDHAGLAEFLGTYEQYF. As DNA, the CDR3 is TGTGCTAGTGGTGACCATGCAGGACTAGCGGAATTTCTTGGGACCTACGAGCAGTACTTC.

This clone was recorded only once. V usage is TRBV14 and J usage is TRBJ1-1; D might be TRBD1 (5 bases). Trimming left V 0 bases short and J 4 bases short, with 12 bases between. The CDR3 totals 15 residues. Germline CDR1 SGHDN, CDR2 FVKESK. CDR3 region: CASSQEWGGSTEAFF. The CDR3 region has the DNA TGTGCCAGCAGCCAAGAATGGGGGGGGAGCACTGAAGCTTTCTTT.

The rearrangement uses TRBV11-1 and TRBJ2-3; possibly TRBD2 for D (5 bases). The germline CDR1 and CDR2 sequences are SGHAT and FQDESV (reference sequence). Trimming cost V 5 bases and J 2 bases, with 14 bases left between them. The CDR3 extends over 15 amino acids. CDR3 in DNA: TGTGCCAGCAGCGACCGCCGAGCGGTCACAGATACGCAGTATTTT. The encoded protein is CASSDRRAVTDTQYF.

CDR3 nucleotide sequence: TGTGCCAGCAGTCGATGGGCCAACACTGAAGCTTTCTTT. Protein sequence: CASSRWANTEAFF. The J gene is TRBJ1-1, the V gene TRBV12-3 or TRBV12-4, with D unresolved. This CDR3 comprises 13 residues. V lost 5 bases and J lost 2, with 9 bases in between.

The V and J genes are TRBV6-4 and TRBJ1-1; 7 bases are a match to TRBD1. This CDR3 spans 14 amino acids. The V gene end was trimmed by 6 bases and the J gene end by 4 bases; junction bases not matched to a gene: 8. In germline, CDR1 is MRHNA, CDR2 SNTAGT. As DNA, the CDR3 is TGTGCCAGCAGGAACACAGGGGCGCGCACTGAAGCTTTCTTT. Amino acids: CASRNTGARTEAFF.

V usage is TRBV7-2 and J usage is TRBJ2-1, with TRBD2 identical over 11 bases. The CDR3 length is 15 residues. Germline V gives CDR1 SGHTA, CDR2 FQGNSA. V shed 5 bases and J 4 bases; nucleotides not matched to a gene: 4. CDR3 sequence reads: CASSTGLAAYNEQFF. CDR3 nucleotides: TGTGCCAGCAGCACGGGACTAGCGGCATACAATGAGCAGTTCTTC.

This chain joins TRBV15 and TRBJ1-5; no clear D gene. V was shortened by 6 bases and J by 0 bases, with 12 bases between the two germline ends. Germline CDR1 LNHNV, CDR2 YYDKDF (reference sequence). This CDR3 comprises 15 residues. CDR3 in DNA: TGTGCCACCAGAGGGCGGGCAGATAGCAATCAGCCCCAGCATTTT. The encoded protein is CATRGRADSNQPQHF. Full variable domain (rest looked up from reference TRBV15 and TRBJ1-5): DAMVIQNPRYQVTQFGKPVTLSCSQTLNHNVMYWYQQKSSQAPKLLFHYYDKDFNNEADTPDNFQSRRPNTSFCFLDIRSPGLGDTAMYLCATRGRADSNQPQHFGDGTRLSIL.

CDR3: CAISLSGGAGSTDTQYF. The CDR3 nucleotides are TGTGCCATCAGCCTTAGCGGGGGGGCCGGTTCGACAGATACGCAGTATTTT. The V and J genes are TRBV10-3 and TRBJ2-3; the match to TRBD2 covers 11 bases. V shed 6 bases and J 3 bases; nucleotides not matched to a gene: 11. The CDR3 consists of 17 residues. The germline V gene has CDR1 ENHRY and CDR2 SYGVKD.

This clone was seen a few times. The rearrangement links TRBV19 to TRBJ1-5; a possible D gene is TRBD1 (6 bases). Germline V gives CDR1 LNHDA, CDR2 SQIVND (reference sequence). This CDR3 is built from 15 residues. Trimming pared 2 bases from V and 6 bases from J, leaving 14 bases between. The CDR3 region has the DNA TGTGCCAGTAGTATACAACAGGGTTTGGGTCAGCCCCAGCATTTT. It translates to CASSIQQGLGQPQHF.

The chain joins TRBV25-1 to TRBJ1-4; D might be TRBD1 (6 bases). V lost 1 base and J lost 8, with 14 bases in between. This CDR3 comprises 15 residues. CDR1 and CDR2 (germline): MGHDK, SYGVNS. The CDR3 DNA sequence: TGTGCCAGCAGTGAATCCGCAGGGAGGGGGGAAAAACTGTTTTTT. Encoded protein: CASSESAGRGEKLFF. Drawing the rest from reference TRBV25-1 and TRBJ1-4, the complete variable domain is EADIYQTPRYLVIGTGKKITLECSQTMGHDKMYWYQQDPGMELHLIHYSYGVNSTEKGDLSSESTVSRIRTEHFPLTLESARPSHTSQYLCASSESAGRGEKLFFGSGTQLSVL.

This chain links TRBV18 with TRBJ2-1; TRBD2 matches 8 bases. Germline lookup yields CDR1 KGHSH and CDR2 LQKENI. There are 14 residues in the CDR3. Germline trimming cut 6 bases from V and 3 bases from J; bases unmatched to any gene: 4. The CDR3 region has the DNA TGTGCCAGCTCCTCGGGACTAGACTACAATGAGCAGTTCTTC. It encodes CASSSGLDYNEQFF.

DNA for the CDR3: TGTGCCAGCAGCTTAGTGGTAGGGGAGGATTCACCCCTCCACTTT. Amino acid sequence: CASSLVVGEDSPLHF. The V gene is TRBV7-2, the J gene TRBJ1-6, with D perhaps TRBD1 (5 bases). Germline V gives CDR1 SGHTA, CDR2 FQGNSA. The CDR3 totals 15 residues. Trimming removed 1 base from V and 8 bases from J, with 12 bases in between.

A single count supports this clone. The chain links TRBV5-4 to TRBJ2-1, with 7 nucleotides matching TRBD2. This CDR3 spans 14 amino acids. Germline loops: CDR1 SGHNT, CDR2 YYREEE (reference sequence). The junction had 7 bases not matched to a gene; V was cut back by 4 bases and J by 6 bases. This chain's CDR3 is CASSAGLNFNEQFF. CDR3 DNA: TGTGCCAGCAGCGCGGGACTAAATTTCAATGAGCAGTTCTTC.

The chain links TRBV5-1 to TRBJ2-3; D perhaps matches TRBD1 (6 bases). V was clipped by 4 bases and J by 2 bases, with 14 bases between them. This CDR3 spans 15 amino acids. Looked up from germline, CDR1 is SGHRS and CDR2 is YFSETQ. The CDR3: CASSPGHITTDTQYF. As DNA, the CDR3 is TGCGCCAGCAGCCCGGGACACATCACCACAGATACGCAGTATTTT.

This chain links TRBV7-9 with TRBJ1-6, with 10 bases that match TRBD1. With 4 bases clipped from V and 7 bases from J, the junction kept 4 bases outside the gene matches. Germline CDR1 SEHNR, CDR2 FQNEAQ (reference sequence). This CDR3 is built from 15 residues. CDR3 amino acids: CASSSWTGGNSPLHF. CDR3 bases: TGTGCCAGCAGCTCCTGGACAGGGGGGAATTCACCCCTCCACTTT. The full variable domain, in which reference TRBV7-9 and TRBJ1-6 provide the parts outside the CDR3, is DTGVSQNPRHKITKRGQNVTFRCDPISEHNRLYWYRQTLGQGPEFLTYFQNEAQLEKSRLLSDRFSAERPKGSFSTLEIQRTEQGDSAMYLCASSSWTGGNSPLHFGNGTRLTVT.

This chain connects TRBV2 to TRBJ1-4, with a weak D call TRBD1 (6 bases). The length of the CDR3 is 16 residues. Looked up from germline, CDR1 is SNHLY and CDR2 is FYNNEI. V lost 0 bases and J 0 bases, leaving 8 bases between the germline ends. CDR3 coding DNA: TGTGCCAGCAGTGAAGCGGGACACGCAACTAATGAAAAACTGTTTTTT. It specifies CASSEAGHATNEKLFF.

This chain's CDR3 is CASSVEGSTEAFF. The DNA for the CDR3 is TGTGCCAGCAGTGTAGAGGGATCCACTGAAGCTTTCTTT. The chain uses TRBV6-4 and TRBJ1-1, with unresolved D. The germline gives CDR1 MRHNA, CDR2 SNTAGT. The CDR3 sequence is 13 residues long. Trimming left V 4 bases short and J 4 bases short, with 10 bases between.